This T cell receptor beta chain was observed in a study of T cells in Graves' hyperthyroidism and ophthalmopathy (dated by TCRdb to the late 2010s). Regarding the research as a whole: Peripheral blood samples were taken at initial diagnosis, before any treatment was given. A discovery cohort of around 100 patients, 43 with Graves' ophthalmopathy and 57 with stable Graves' hyperthyroidism, was used to find distinguishing TCR V-J signatures. An independent validation cohort of about 19 hyperthyroidism patients and about 16 patients who later progressed to ophthalmopathy tested prospective prediction of ophthalmopathy. For training and testing, the approximately 92 patients in the discovery cohort were randomly divided in a 7:3 ratio. The study also compared thyroid tissue and blood T-cell repertoires from several Graves' hyperthyroidism patients. After sampling, hyperthyroidism patients received methimazole starting at 30 mg daily, and ophthalmopathy patients received high-dose intravenous methylprednisolone. TCR Vbeta CDR3 sequencing of 120 to 150 peripheral blood samples (about 45 ophthalmopathy, 75 or so hyperthyroidism and around 17 progressor patients) is reported in the paper.

In the ophthalmopathy patients, disease was moderately to severely active, with a Clinical Activity Score of 3 or more, a NOSPECS grade of 4 or more, and a duration of less than 3 months. Exclusion was applied to patients with uncontrolled infections, other autoimmune diseases, pregnancy or lactation. Clinical symptoms, serum thyroxine and TRAb, thyroid ultrasound, and orbital computed tomography formed the basis for the diagnoses. PBMCs were isolated from about 9.1 ml of fresh peripheral blood by Ficoll-Paque density gradient centrifugation. Trizol reagent was used to extract total RNA, and RNA quality was then checked on an Agilent 2100 Bioanalyzer. V lost 2 bases and J lost 2 bases; the stretch between them is 10 bases long. Measured from the cysteine to the phenylalanine, the CDR3 is 13 residues long. The sequence is cut down to CDR3 DNA, 39 bases in frame from base 1. CDR1 and CDR2, per the germline V gene (reference sequence), are DFQATT and SNEGSKA.

Amplification of TCR beta CDR3 regions was carried out from RNA transcripts. The TCR CDR3 was subjected to a first round of RT-PCR using the HTBI primer set and the Qiagen OneStep RT-PCR kit. Libraries were constructed in a second round of multiplex PCR, after which size selection and purification were performed. Libraries were sequenced paired-end with 100 bp reads on an Illumina HiSeq2000. Under the source paper's analysis protocol: SOAPnuke was used to process the raw data, with reads discarded if the reads contained adapters or uncalled bases, had a mean Phred below 15, or lacked an exact constant-primer or identifier match. High-quality paired reads were merged using COPE v1.2.5, and each unique nucleotide sequence was defined as a clonotype. MiTCR v1.1 was used to align clonotypes to the IMGT TRBV, TRBD and TRBJ reference segments. The analysis included only V-J combinations with a frequency above 0.0001, which together covered approximately 99% of the repertoires. The TCS score was defined as the ratio of F50 (clonal expansion) to E x V (chaos), calculated using BLOSUM62-based TCRdist between CDR3 peptides within each V-J. Welch's t-statistics and random forest reduced 500 to 650 V-J features to fewer than 15, which were used in a naive Bayes classifier (R e1071). TCRdb took the public reads, trimmed them with fastp at Q25, ran MiXCR for clone calling and kept in-frame beta chains. A single entry per CDR3 protein holds the most common genes and DNA from its merged rows. The V and J calls come from TCRdb's annotation, not from the publication. This sample holds about 250,000 distinct CDR3 sequences; approximately 25% were observed only once. 35% to 40% of the sample comes from the top ten.

In its sample, this clonotype was seen many times. The target of this receptor is not known. Per-base quality was not reported, and no clone a single base away is much larger than it. Broad study findings and their caveats: Sample size was not statistically predetermined, and investigators were not blinded to group allocation. Most expanded thyroid clonotypes (frequency above 0.001) were also detected in blood, a finding suggesting that blood repertoires may reflect thyroid immune responses. Ophthalmopathy was separated from stable hyperthyroidism by a 13 V-J signature model, with approximately 89% sensitivity and about 81% specificity obtained in cross-validation and 80%/75% obtained in testing. During validation, the model predicted progression to ophthalmopathy a median of around 7 months ahead of onset, with around 71% sensitivity and 72.22% specificity.

This chain joins TRBV20-1 to TRBJ2-7, with the D segment identity uncertain. Specimen: blood. This TCR came from a woman aged 40 to 50 with Graves' ophthalmopathy. The bases are TGCAGTGCTAGACTGGGCGGAACCTACGAGCAGTACTTC. The translation is CSARLGGTYEQYF.